This TCR beta chain came from a study of blood T cell repertoires in COVID-19. Trimming took off 2 bases at V and 3 bases at J, with 20 bases between the two ends. Germline loops: CDR1 SGHNT, CDR2 YYREEE (reference sequence). The CDR3 contains 18 residues. Repertoires were generated with immunoSEQ multiplex PCR, while TCRdb's copy carries only in-frame clones and drops some. The sample holds approximately 190,000 clones, about 88% seen once. This receptor was taken from a woman aged 40 to 50 in a cohort exposed to, infected with or recovered from COVID-19 (not recorded which). J is TRBJ2-2 and V is TRBV5-4, with D maybe TRBD2 (7 bases). Sequenced material: PBMCs or T cells enriched from blood (not recorded which). CDR3 DNA sequence: TGTGCCAGCAGCTTATCGGGAGGAGGGGGTTGGGACACCGGGGAGCTGTTTTTT. Protein: CASSLSGGGGWDTGELFF. Combining the CDR3 with reference TRBV5-4 and TRBJ2-2 gives the whole variable domain ETGVTQSPTHLIKTRGQQVTLRCSSQSGHNTVSWYQQALGQGPQFIFQYYREEENGRGNFPPRFSGLQFPNYSSELNVNALELDDSALYLCASSLSGGGGWDTGELFFGEGSRLTVL.